This TCR beta chain is from a study of T cell changes during pregnancy in multiple sclerosis. The repertoire was sequenced with immunoSEQ multiplex PCR; TCRdb's copy has only in-frame clones and lacks some. In the table there are 70,000 to 95,000 clones, roughly 93% of which are singletons. V was shortened by 7 bases and J by 1 base, with 10 bases between the two germline ends. Germline V gene lookup returns CDR1 LGHNT and CDR2 FRNRAP. The CDR3 is 13 residues long. This receptor was obtained from a female donor with multiple sclerosis, enrolled in a pregnancy study. The rearrangement links TRBV12-5 to TRBJ1-1; D is unclear. Material: peripheral blood, obtained in the second trimester of pregnancy. CDR3: CASAQQKNTEAFF. The CDR3 DNA is TGTGCTAGTGCCCAACAGAAGAACACTGAAGCTTTCTTT.